Listed below are T cell receptor beta chains from one sample, sequenced in a study of beta chain features in type 1 diabetes. Some clones are missing from TCRdb's copy, which holds only in-frame ones; the method was immunoSEQ multiplex PCR. Seen here are 600,000 or so clones, approximately 13% observed once, and the top ten hold around 0.12%. Sequenced material: naive CD4+ T cells from blood. The receptors originated from a man younger than 45 with type 1 diabetes. Each CDR3 is given with its conserved first and last residue. Each record gives: clone size, V gene, D gene, J gene, CDR3 protein, CDR3 DNA. D genes are given only for firm matches. Size values are once, few and many counts, or a class for expanded clones, and some rows have none.

few	TRBV6-5	TRBD1	TRBJ1-1	CASSYAGTVNTEAFF	TGTGCCAGCAGTTACGCCGGGACAGTGAACACTGAAGCTTTCTTT
few	TRBV30	-	TRBJ1-5	CAWSVSRGHSNQPQHF	TGTGCCTGGAGTGTATCTAGGGGACATAGCAATCAGCCCCAGCATTTT
-	TRBV15	-	TRBJ2-2	CATSSPGTQNTGELFF	TGTGCCACCAGCAGCCCCGGGACACAGAACACCGGGGAGCTGTTTTTT
-	TRBV19	-	TRBJ1-1	CATQGLLGTEAFF	TGTGCCACCCAAGGACTCCTGGGCACTGAAGCTTTCTTT
-	TRBV7-2	-	TRBJ2-5	CASSLGISGEQETQYF	TGTGCCAGCAGCTTGGGAATCAGCGGAGAGCAAGAGACCCAGTACTTC
few	TRBV6-1	-	TRBJ1-2	CASSEAGRDGYTF	TGTGCCAGCAGTGAAGCGGGCCGGGATGGCTACACCTTC
-	TRBV30	-	TRBJ2-7	CALRDVVRGFESSYEQYF	TGTGCCCTACGGGACGTAGTCAGGGGCTTCGAGAGCTCCTACGAGCAGTACTTC
-	TRBV7-2	-	TRBJ2-1	CASRGREDYNEQFF	TGTGCCAGCAGGGGCAGGGAAGACTACAATGAGCAGTTCTTC
once	TRBV4-3	-	TRBJ2-3	CASSQGGFKFGRAYTQYF	TGCGCCAGCAGCCAAGGGGGATTTAAATTTGGGCGGGCCTATACGCAGTATTTT
-	TRBV5-1	-	TRBJ2-3	CASSPGTSTDTQYF	TGCGCCAGCAGCCCAGGGACTAGCACAGATACGCAGTATTTT
few	TRBV5-1	-	TRBJ2-5	CASSATDGETQYF	TGCGCCAGCAGCGCAACGGACGGTGAGACCCAGTACTTC
-	TRBV7-9	TRBD1	TRBJ2-1	CASSPGQGSYNEQFF	TGTGCCAGCAGCCCTGGACAGGGCTCCTACAATGAGCAGTTCTTC
-	TRBV4-2	TRBD1	TRBJ2-7	CASSQEWDRTGPYEQYF	TGTGCCAGCAGCCAAGAATGGGACCGGACAGGACCCTACGAGCAGTACTTC
-	TRBV5-1	TRBD2	TRBJ2-2	CASSLKGLAGDATGELFF	TGCGCCAGCAGTTTGAAGGGACTAGCGGGGGATGCCACCGGGGAGCTGTTTTTT
-	TRBV29-1	-	TRBJ2-5	CSVVRGVQETQYF	TGCAGCGTTGTTCGCGGAGTCCAAGAGACCCAGTACTTC
-	TRBV9	TRBD1	TRBJ1-3	CASSAGTDVYPIYF	TGTGCCAGCAGCGCCGGGACAGACGTATACCCCATATATTTT
-	TRBV7-2	TRBD2	TRBJ2-2	CASSPMRASGGLGPGELFF	TGTGCCAGCAGCCCCATGCGGGCTAGCGGGGGACTTGGTCCCGGGGAGCTGTTTTTT
-	TRBV11-3	-	TRBJ2-3	CASSLRGSTDTQYF	TGTGCCAGCAGCTTACGGGGTTCGACAGATACGCAGTATTTT
-	TRBV19	TRBD2	TRBJ2-5	CASKSQRGQETQYF	TGTGCCAGTAAGAGCCAGCGGGGCCAAGAGACCCAGTACTTC
few	TRBV2	-	TRBJ2-3	CASDKSTDTQYF	TGTGCTAGCGACAAGTCGACAGATACGCAGTATTTT
-	TRBV5-1	-	TRBJ1-6	CASSFGSYNSPLHF	TGCGCCAGCAGCTTCGGAAGTTATAATTCACCCCTCCACTTT
-	TRBV6-5	TRBD1	TRBJ1-2	CASIPGQGGGYTF	TGTGCCAGCATTCCGGGACAGGGAGGTGGCTACACCTTC
-	TRBV7-2	TRBD1	TRBJ2-7	CASSLGQGVSYEQYF	TGTGCCAGCAGCCTAGGACAGGGTGTATCCTACGAGCAGTACTTC
-	TRBV27	-	TRBJ1-3	CASSRQSSSGNTIYF	TGTGCCAGCAGTCGCCAGTCCTCCTCTGGAAACACCATATATTTT
-	TRBV18	-	TRBJ2-1	CASSPRDTHNEQFF	TGTGCCAGCTCACCCCGGGACACACACAATGAGCAGTTCTTC
-	TRBV5-6	TRBD1	TRBJ2-7	CASSLLDRGHSYEQYF	TGTGCCAGCAGCTTGTTGGACAGGGGACACTCCTACGAGCAGTACTTC
few	TRBV6-6	-	TRBJ2-5	CASSMAGETQYF	TGTGCCAGCAGTATGGCAGGAGAGACCCAGTACTTC
-	TRBV7-9	-	TRBJ2-7	CASRTTEGQLYF	TGTGCCAGCAGAACTACGGAGGGACAGCTGTACTTC
-	TRBV23-1	-	TRBJ2-3	CASSQIELTGPCSYRDTQYF	TGCGCCAGCAGTCAAATTGAGTTAACAGGCCCATGTTCCTACCGGGATACGCAGTATTTT
-	TRBV2	TRBD1	TRBJ1-2	CASTSPGQARGYTF	TGTGCCAGCACCTCCCCCGGACAGGCTAGGGGCTACACCTTC
many	TRBV11-2	-	TRBJ2-4	CASSLEGRQYF	TGTGCCAGCAGCTTAGAGGGCAGACAGTACTTC